One sample yielded the 22 T cell receptor beta chains listed below, sequenced in a study of response to subunit inactivated influenza vaccine. One entry per CDR3 protein, called by TCRdb with MiXCR from the RT-PCR reads. The table has 300,000 to 350,000 distinct CDR3 sequences, 20% to 25% seen once. The specimen comprised PBMCs from blood, sampled approximately 20 months after vaccination. Receptor source: a man aged 50 to 75 who received an inactivated influenza vaccine.

The rearrangement links TRBV10-3 to TRBJ1-2; 7 bases map to TRBD1. CDR1 and CDR2 (germline): ENHRY, SYGVKD. V trimming: 5 bases; J trimming: 8 bases; junction bases outside the gene matches: 5. The CDR3 extends over 12 amino acids. The CDR3 is CAISTRGIGYTF. CDR3 sequence (DNA): TGTGCCATCAGTACCAGGGGGATCGGCTACACCTTC.

The chain couples TRBV11-2 to TRBJ1-2; D not resolved. CDR1 and CDR2 from the germline V gene are SGHAT and FQNNGV. There are 13 residues in the CDR3. V was trimmed by 0 bases and J by 6 bases, leaving 8 bases between them. The CDR3 DNA reads as TGTGCCAGCAGCTTAGACAAGCTTCATGGCTACACCTTC. It encodes CASSLDKLHGYTF.

This clonotype was counted ten times or more. The gene calls are TRBV7-2 and TRBJ2-1; 9 positions agree with TRBD2. CDR1 SGHTA and CDR2 FQGNSA come from the germline V gene. The CDR3 is 16 amino acids. Germline trimming cut 2 bases from V and 3 bases from J; bases unmatched to any gene: 5. CDR3 residues: CASSLWREGRYNEQFF. Written as DNA, the CDR3 is TGTGCCAGCAGCTTATGGCGGGAGGGCCGCTACAATGAGCAGTTCTTC.

This clonotype was picked up many times. The chain combines TRBV7-2 with TRBJ1-1, with D perhaps matching TRBD1 (5 bases). Germline assignment: CDR1 SGHTA and CDR2 FQGNSA. The CDR3 runs 14 residues. Deletions cut 6 bases from V and 1 base from J, with 12 bases between. The CDR3 nucleotides read TGTGCCAGCAGGTGGGGACTCACGAACACTGAAGCTTTCTTT. It codes for CASRWGLTNTEAFF.

This clonotype was seen ten or more times. This chain connects TRBV7-2 to TRBJ1-2; no clear D. V lost 5 bases to trimming and J lost 3 bases, with 16 bases between them. Per the germline V gene, CDR1 is SGHTA and CDR2 is FQGNSA. The CDR3 is 15 residues long. The CDR3, as DNA: TGTGCCAGCAGCGCCCCAAGGTTGCTCTACTATGGCTACACCTTC. It translates to CASSAPRLLYYGYTF.

The rearrangement uses TRBV28 and TRBJ2-1; 9 bases agree with TRBD1. The CDR3 runs 17 residues. V gave up 4 bases and J gave up 5 bases; unmatched junction bases: 12. CDR1 and CDR2 (germline): MDHEN, SYDVKM. As DNA, the CDR3 is TGTGCCAGCAGTTCCTACCTGGGACAGGGCGTGGACAATGAGCAGTTCTTC. Translated, it gives CASSSYLGQGVDNEQFF.

This clonotype showed up just a few times. The chain joins TRBV19 to TRBJ1-5, with D uncertain. The CDR3 totals 14 residues. The ends were cut back, 4 bases at V and 2 bases at J, with 9 bases in the middle. Germline CDR1 LNHDA, CDR2 SQIVND (reference sequence). CDR3 in DNA: TGTGCCAGTAGTACAGAGGAAGGCAATCAGCCCCAGCATTTT. Encoded protein: CASSTEEGNQPQHF.

V is TRBV9 and J is TRBJ1-2; 9 bases map to TRBD1. V trimming: 3 bases; J trimming: 4 bases; junction bases outside the gene matches: 4. This CDR3 has 14 amino acids. Germline lookup yields CDR1 SGDLS and CDR2 YYNGEE. The CDR3 reads CASSAGTGFYGYTF. For the CDR3, the DNA is TGTGCCAGCAGCGCCGGGACAGGGTTCTATGGCTACACCTTC.

In its sample, this clonotype was seen a few times. This chain uses TRBV30 with TRBJ1-3; D gene ambiguous. CDR3 length: 13 amino acids. Trimming took 2 bases from V and 0 from J, leaving 5 bases between them. Germline CDR1 reads GTSNPN; CDR2 reads SVGIG (reference sequence). The CDR3 sequence is CAWSLGSGNTIYF. The CDR3 region has the DNA TGTGCCTGGAGTTTGGGCTCTGGAAACACCATATATTTT.

V and J are TRBV27 and TRBJ2-3; 7 bases align to TRBD1. Losses at the gene ends were 6 bases for V and 0 bases for J; bases not matched to a gene: 6. Germline V lookup: CDR1 MNHEY, CDR2 SMNVEV (reference sequence). This CDR3 contains 15 residues. The CDR3 nucleotides read TGTGCCAGCAGCCGCCGGGGACAGAGCACAGATACGCAGTATTTT. Its translation: CASSRRGQSTDTQYF.

In its sample, this clonotype was seen a few times. The V gene is TRBV6-1, the J gene TRBJ1-5; D ambiguous. V lost 6 bases and J 0 bases, leaving 9 bases between the germline ends. CDR1 and CDR2 (germline): MNHNS, SASEGT. The CDR3 spans 14 residues. CDR3 amino acids: CASRALNSNQPQHF. The CDR3 nucleotides are TGTGCCAGCAGGGCGCTTAATAGCAATCAGCCCCAGCATTTT.

This clonotype was seen a few times. The V and J genes are TRBV11-2 and TRBJ1-6, with 7 bases lining up with TRBD1. Germline loops: CDR1 SGHAT, CDR2 FQNNGV. This CDR3 is 14 amino acids long. V was clipped by 3 bases and J by 12 bases; unmatched bases: 8. The CDR3 spells CASSFTVRQGPLHF. The CDR3, as DNA: TGTGCCAGCAGCTTCACTGTCCGACAGGGACCCCTCCACTTT.

This clonotype has a handful of counts. This rearrangement joins TRBV7-2 to TRBJ2-7; D gene uncertain. This CDR3 has 14 residues. V was cut by 1 base and J by 3 bases, with 10 bases left in between. In germline, CDR1 is SGHTA, CDR2 FQGNSA. The CDR3 DNA is TGTGCCAGCAGCTTAGGGATCGGTTTCTACGAGCAGTACTTC. Amino acids: CASSLGIGFYEQYF.

V is TRBV29-1 and J is TRBJ1-2, with 9 bases identical to TRBD1. Trimming took 6 bases from V and 3 from J; bases not matched to a gene: 14. CDR1 is SQVTM, CDR2 ANQGSEA, per germline. This CDR3 is built from 16 residues. Here the CDR3 DNA reads TGCAGCGTCTACGCCCCGGGACAGGGCATTGACTATGGCTACACCTTC. It encodes CSVYAPGQGIDYGYTF.

This clonotype turned up a few times. The rearrangement uses TRBV2 and TRBJ1-4, with 9 bases fitting TRBD1. The CDR3 contains 15 residues. Germline V gives CDR1 SNHLY, CDR2 FYNNEI. V shed 3 bases, J shed 7 bases, and the junction held 6 bases outside the gene matches. DNA for the CDR3: TGTGCCAGCAGTGAGTTACAGGGGGCAGGTGAAAAACTGTTTTTT. Translating it yields CASSELQGAGEKLFF.

The rearrangement joins TRBV6-1 to TRBJ2-2, with 8 positions matching TRBD2. Germline values: CDR1 MNHNS, CDR2 SASEGT. The V gene end was trimmed by 5 bases and the J gene end by 4 bases; junction bases not matched to a gene: 6. This CDR3 region has 15 residues. The CDR3 is CASSPGGAITGELFF. The CDR3 DNA follows: TGTGCCAGCAGTCCCGGGGGGGCGATCACCGGGGAGCTGTTTTTT.

The chain employs TRBV5-1 and TRBJ1-1, with TRBD1 matching 7 bases. J gave up 1 base and V 3 bases, and 3 bases lay outside the gene matches. From germline, CDR1 is SGHRS and CDR2 YFSETQ. CDR3 length equals 14 residues. CDR3 nucleotide sequence: TGCGCCAGCAGCTCAGGGGGACAGAACACTGAAGCTTTCTTT. Translating gives CASSSGGQNTEAFF.

This chain connects TRBV20-1 to TRBJ2-4; 8 bases are a match to TRBD2. Trimming cost V 2 bases and J 3 bases; bases outside gene matches: 12. There are 17 residues in the CDR3. CDR1 is DFQATT, CDR2 SNEGSKA, per germline (reference sequence). The CDR3 coding sequence is TGCAGTGCTAGAATCGGGCCAGCGGGGGAATTCAAAAACATTCAGTACTTC. It translates to CSARIGPAGEFKNIQYF.

This clonotype was observed a handful of times. The chain recombines TRBV10-3 with TRBJ2-3; a weak D match, TRBD1 (6 bases). This CDR3 region has 13 residues. The germline V and J ends were trimmed by 9 bases and 0 bases, with 10 bases remaining between them. CDR1 is ENHRY and CDR2 is SYGVKD in the germline V gene. The CDR3 protein is CAINRDSTDTQYF. CDR3 sequence (DNA): TGTGCCATTAACAGGGATAGCACAGATACGCAGTATTTT.

The J gene is TRBJ1-5, the V gene TRBV6-2 or TRBV6-3, with D unresolved. V was clipped by 2 bases and J by 5 bases, with 7 bases between them. This CDR3 is built from 13 residues. The germline gives CDR1 MNHEY, CDR2 SVGEGT. The CDR3 DNA reads as TGTGCCAGCAGTTACAACGGGTATCAGCCCCAGCATTTT. Its translation is CASSYNGYQPQHF.

There are a few counts of this clonotype. J is TRBJ2-3 and V is TRBV7-8; tentative D call: TRBD2 (6 bases). Germline loops: CDR1 SGHVS, CDR2 FQNEAQ. The CDR3 is made up of 16 amino acids. Trimming pared 1 base from V and 2 bases from J, leaving 13 bases between. Here the CDR3 DNA reads TGTGCCAGCAGCTTAGGTACAGGAGGGTCCACAGATACGCAGTATTTT. Translated, it gives CASSLGTGGSTDTQYF.

This rearrangement joins TRBV6-4 to TRBJ1-5, with 8 bases that match TRBD1. This CDR3 has 15 amino acids. The V gene's germline CDR1 is MRHNA and CDR2 SNTAGT. V dropped 8 bases and J dropped 6; count of bases not matched to a gene: 12. DNA of the CDR3: TGTGCCAGCCCTCGGACAGGGAGACGCCGTCAGCCCCAGCATTTT. Translation: CASPRTGRRRQPQHF.